The entry below gives a single TCR beta chain sequence along with its context. Its antigen is unidentified. The ends were cut back, 2 bases at V and 3 bases at J, with 10 bases in the middle. Germline V gene lookup returns CDR1 KGHSH and CDR2 LQKENI. The CDR3 consists of 14 residues. Once RNA had been extracted, it was reverse transcribed into cDNA to act as the sequencing template. Assay used: immunoSEQ multiplex PCR; TCRdb lists only in-frame clones, some missing. In the table there are 200,000 or so clones, roughly 60% of which are singletons. This entry comes from a study of CD8+ T cells in alopecia areata. The overall study: Oral tofacitinib (5 to 10 mg twice daily) was administered to treated patients. Tofacitinib dosing lasted 6 to 18 months, which was then followed by 6 months off drug.

Findings and caveats of the study: Numerous clones, expanded in lesions, remained in scalp and blood during tofacitinib. Administration of tofacitinib significantly diminished scalp clonality and expanded CD8+ clones within the top 100.

Regarding treatment: oral pan-JAK inhibitor, 5-10 mg twice daily. The chain uses TRBV18 and TRBJ1-2; the D is unclear. This clonotype originated in a human donor with alopecia areata. Sequences were derived from CD4+ T cells sorted from blood, sampled at week 24, from a patient treated with tofacitinib. In DNA form, the CDR3 reads TGTGCCAGCTCACCAAAGCCGACGGACTATGGCTACACCTTC. It encodes CASSPKPTDYGYTF.